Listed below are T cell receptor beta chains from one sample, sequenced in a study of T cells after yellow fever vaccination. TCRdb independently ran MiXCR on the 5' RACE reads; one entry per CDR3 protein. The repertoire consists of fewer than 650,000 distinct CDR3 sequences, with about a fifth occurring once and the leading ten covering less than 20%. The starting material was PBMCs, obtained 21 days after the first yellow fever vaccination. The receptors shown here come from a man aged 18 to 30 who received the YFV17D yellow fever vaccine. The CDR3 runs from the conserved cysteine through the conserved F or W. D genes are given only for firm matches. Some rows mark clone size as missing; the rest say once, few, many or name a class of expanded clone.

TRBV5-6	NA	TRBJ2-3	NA	TGTGCCAGCAGCCTAGACCGTTCGGGGGCGAGTAGCACAGATACGCAGTATTTT	CASSLDRSGASSTDTQYF
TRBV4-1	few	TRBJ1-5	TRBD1	TGCGCCAGCAGCCAGAGGGGACAGTCACAGCCCCAGCATTTT	CASSQRGQSQPQHF
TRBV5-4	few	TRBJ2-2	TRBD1	TGTGCCAGCAGCTTGGGGACAGGGGGTACGGTCGGGGAGCTGTTTTTT	CASSLGTGGTVGELFF
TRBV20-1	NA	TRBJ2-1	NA	TGCAGTGCTAGACCCTCCCCGGGGACCTCCTACAATGAGCAGTTCTTC	CSARPSPGTSYNEQFF
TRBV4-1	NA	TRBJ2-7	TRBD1	TGCGCCAGCAGCCAAGTCACAGGGGTTGACGAGCAGTACTTC	CASSQVTGVDEQYF
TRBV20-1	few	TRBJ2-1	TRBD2	TGCAGTGCCGTAGCTCTCCCGGGACTAGCGGGCTCCAGCTCCTACAATGAGCAGTTCTTC	CSAVALPGLAGSSSYNEQFF
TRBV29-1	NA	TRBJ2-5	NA	TGCAGCGTTGAAGATCTCAAGGAGACCCAGTACTTC	CSVEDLKETQYF
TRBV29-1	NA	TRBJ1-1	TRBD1	TGCAGCGTTGAAAGGCAGGGGGGGACTGAAGCTTTCTTT	CSVERQGGTEAFF
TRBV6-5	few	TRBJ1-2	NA	TGTGCCAGCAGTTCAGACACAGGACGGGGTAACTATGGCTACACCTTC	CASSSDTGRGNYGYTF
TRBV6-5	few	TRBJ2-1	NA	TGTGCCAGCAGTTACGGCTGGGGTCGGGAGCAGTTCTTC	CASSYGWGREQFF
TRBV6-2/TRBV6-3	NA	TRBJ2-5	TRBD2	TGTGCCAGCAAGGTTATGCTAGCGGAAGAGACCCAGTACTTC	CASKVMLAEETQYF
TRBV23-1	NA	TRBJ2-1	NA	TGCGCCAGCAGTCAATCTGAAAGGACCGGGAGCTCCTACAATGAGCAGTTCTTC	CASSQSERTGSSYNEQFF
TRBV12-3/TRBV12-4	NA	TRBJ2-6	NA	TGTGCCAGCAGTGGCGGGGACCGCTCTGGGGCCAACGTCCTGACTTTC	CASSGGDRSGANVLTF
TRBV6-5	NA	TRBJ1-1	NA	TGTGCCAGCTATGGGGGCTGGGGTGAAGCTTTCTTT	CASYGGWGEAFF
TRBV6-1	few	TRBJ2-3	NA	TGTGCCAGCAGTGAAGACAGGGTAACAGATACGCAGTATTTT	CASSEDRVTDTQYF
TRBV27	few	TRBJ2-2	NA	TGTGCCAGCAGTCCACGGGGCCCTGTTGGGGAGCTGTTTTTT	CASSPRGPVGELFF
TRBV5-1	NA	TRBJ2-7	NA	TGCGCCAGCAGCTCGAACTCGGGACGGGACTACGAGCAGTACTTC	CASSSNSGRDYEQYF
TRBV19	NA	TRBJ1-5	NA	TGTGCCAGTAGTAACGGACTCGGGGCAGGGTCCGATCAGCCCCAGCATTTT	CASSNGLGAGSDQPQHF
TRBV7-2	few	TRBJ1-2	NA	TGTGCCAGCAGCTTAGGGGGTGGTACCCCCTATGGCTACACCTTC	CASSLGGGTPYGYTF
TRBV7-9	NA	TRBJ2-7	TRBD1	TGTGCCAGACTCGTGAGTAGGGGGCGAACCTACGAGCAGTACTTC	CARLVSRGRTYEQYF
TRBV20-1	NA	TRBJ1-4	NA	TGCAGTGCTAGAGATGACGGAATTAATGAAAAACTGTTTTTT	CSARDDGINEKLFF
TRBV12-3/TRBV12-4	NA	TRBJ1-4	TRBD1	TGTGCCAGCAGCCCCCGGGACAGAGGAGAAAAACTGTTTTTT	CASSPRDRGEKLFF
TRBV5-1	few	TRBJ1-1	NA	TGCGCCAGCAGCTTGGATTTTCGGGACACTGAAGCTTTCTTT	CASSLDFRDTEAFF
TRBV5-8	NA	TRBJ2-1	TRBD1	TGTGCCAGCAGCTTCAGGGGGCTAGGTTACTATGAGCAGTTCTTC	CASSFRGLGYYEQFF
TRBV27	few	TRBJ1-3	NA	TGTGCCAGCAGTGGGTTAGGGTCTGGAAACACCATATATTTT	CASSGLGSGNTIYF
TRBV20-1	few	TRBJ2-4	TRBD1	TGCAGTGCTAGATGGGGCCGGGACAGGGTGGGGGGGAACATTCAGTACTTC	CSARWGRDRVGGNIQYF
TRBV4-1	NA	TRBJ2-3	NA	TGCGCCAGCAGCCAGGGCCGGGGTAGGCCAGATACGCAGTATTTT	CASSQGRGRPDTQYF
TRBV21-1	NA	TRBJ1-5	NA	TGTGCCAGCAGACGAGGAACAGGGGGCGAAAGGTCTCAGCCCCAGCATTTT	CASRRGTGGERSQPQHF
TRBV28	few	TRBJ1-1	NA	TGTGCCAGCAGTTTATCCCCGCAGAACACTGAAGCTTTCTTT	CASSLSPQNTEAFF